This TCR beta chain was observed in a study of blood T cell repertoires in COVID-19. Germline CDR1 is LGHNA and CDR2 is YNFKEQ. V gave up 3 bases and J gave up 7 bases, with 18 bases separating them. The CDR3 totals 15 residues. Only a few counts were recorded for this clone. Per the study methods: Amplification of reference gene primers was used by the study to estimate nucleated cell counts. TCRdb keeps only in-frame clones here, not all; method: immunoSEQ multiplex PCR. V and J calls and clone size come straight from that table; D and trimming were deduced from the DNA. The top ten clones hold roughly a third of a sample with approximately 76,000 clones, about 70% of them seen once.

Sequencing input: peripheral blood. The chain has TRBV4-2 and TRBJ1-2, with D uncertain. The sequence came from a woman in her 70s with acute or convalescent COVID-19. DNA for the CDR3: TGTGCCAGCAGCCAGGGAGGGAGGACGCACCTTGGCTACACCTTC. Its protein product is CASSQGGRTHLGYTF.